This TCR beta chain stems from a study of T-cell memory formation after mild COVID-19. Background on the study: The study found TCR clusters largely donor specific.

One entry per CDR3 protein, called by TCRdb with MiXCR from the 5' RACE reads. This sample has around 370,000 distinct CDR3 sequences, with roughly 21% found just once. The CDR3 sequence is 12 residues long. V lost 2 bases to trimming and J lost 8 bases, with 7 bases between them. Germline CDR1 is SGHDN and CDR2 is FVKESK. The TCR comes from an adult woman who had mild COVID-19 (a few samples of this study predate the infection). Cell type and time point are not known. The sample was PBMCs or a T cell subset sorted from them (not recorded which). The V and J genes are TRBV14 and TRBJ1-3, with D perhaps TRBD1 (5 bases). CDR3 DNA: TGTGCCAGCAGCCAACAGGGTTACACCATATATTTT. This translates into CASSQQGYTIYF.